This T cell receptor (beta chain) came from a study of blood T cells in healthy people across ages. As for the study in general: Template switching caught about one barcoded beta molecule for each two T cells.

In regard to this clonotype: The antigen is unknown.

Study-wide findings and caveats: Naive T cell percentage by flow cytometry tracked strongly with beta diversity. Lack of knowledge of donor CMV status possibly confounded expanded clonotype changes. Roughly linear declines in TCR beta diversity per million T cells occurred with age.

Combining a sample-barcoded 5' primer with a J-beta primer mix, a second PCR ran for roughly 6 to 11 cycles. TCRdb re-analysed the 5' RACE reads in MiXCR, keeping a single row per CDR3 protein. The top ten clones hold 20% to 25% of a sample with around 710,000 distinct CDR3 sequences, roughly 47% of them seen once. This sequence originates from a woman aged 55-70 years in good health. The sequenced material came from blood.

CDR3 sequence reads: CAISGVEGSSDTQYF. Here the CDR3 DNA reads TGTGCCATCAGTGGTGTTGAGGGGAGTTCAGATACGCAGTATTTT. This chain links TRBV10-3 with TRBJ2-3; D might be TRBD1 or TRBD2, each matching 5 bases. CDR3 length equals 15 residues. Trimming stripped 4 bases from V and 4 bases from J, with 15 bases between. Germline values: CDR1 ENHRY, CDR2 SYGVKD.